Described below is a single TCR beta chain sequence and its context. Its antigen is currently unknown. This entry is derived from a study of human T cells and chemical hapten exposure. Study as a whole: Largely, small differences in pooled library volume made per-sample TCR yields vary.

Within the library, unique molecular identifiers were attached to each individual cDNA molecule. TCRdb processed the RACE reads anew with MiXCR; each CDR3 protein has one entry. The profile shows some 49,000 distinct CDR3 sequences, 9.5% to 10% of them singletons. Noted time point: pre-sensitization, week 0. Stated treatment: therapeutic diphenylcyclopropenone sensitization with weekly scalp DPC. RNA extraction used unfractionated whole blood as the source of total RNA. Overall study results and limits: TCRs at high frequency, those above 1 in 1000, did not change with DPC sensitization.

The V and J ends lost 4 bases and 5 bases respectively, with 22 bases between them. Germline CDR1 is LNHDA and CDR2 is SQIVND (reference sequence). The CDR3 has 17 amino acids. This specimen consisted of whole blood, obtained in connection with sensitization to the hapten diphenylcyclopropenone (DPC). The receptor comes from a woman in her 30s with alopecia areata. Some clones in this sample may be carry-over from other donors' samples. This chain connects TRBV19 to TRBJ2-3; possibly TRBD2 for D (7 bases). The CDR3, as DNA: TGTGCCAGTAGTAGTATAGAGATACGGGGGGCAGGAGATACGCAGTATTTT. It translates to CASSSIEIRGAGDTQYF.